Each of the 15 T cell receptor beta chains below was sequenced from the same sample in a study of shared clonotypes between healthy human individuals. The data were produced by immunoSEQ multiplex PCR, yet TCRdb's version contains in-frame clones alone and is incomplete. The data contain approximately 940,000 clones, about three quarters of them singletons. Input material: memory CD4+ T cells sorted from blood. Subset specified: CD45RA-negative fraction. The receptors here all came from a man between 18 and 35 years old in good health.

A word on this clone: Other DNA sequences in the sample encode the same CDR3. V is TRBV6-5 and J is TRBJ2-5; TRBD1 agrees at 8 bases. The CDR3 loop spans 15 amino acids. Germline CDR1 is MNHEY and CDR2 is SVGAGI. V was pared by 3 bases and J by 1 base, with 4 bases of the junction left unmatched. This chain's CDR3 is CASSYGTGVQETQYF. CDR3 DNA: TGTGCCAGCAGTTATGGGACAGGCGTCCAAGAGACCCAGTACTTC.

The V call is TRBV7-2, the J call TRBJ2-7, with 10 positions matching TRBD2. This CDR3 has 15 residues. Trimming at V came to 2 bases and at J to 5 bases, leaving 6 bases not matched to a gene. CDR1 is SGHTA and CDR2 is FQGNSA in the germline V gene. The CDR3 spells CASSLRSGRSHEQYF. Here the CDR3 DNA reads TGTGCCAGCAGCTTACGTAGCGGGAGGTCACACGAGCAGTACTTC.

The chain joins TRBV5-7 to TRBJ2-4; no definite D call. TRBV5-7 is an ORF, and what it does is uncertain. V lost 3 bases and J lost 0, with 10 bases in between. The CDR3 runs 15 residues. Here the CDR3 DNA reads TGTGCCAGCAGCTACCGCCGGACAGCCAAAAACATTCAGTACTTC. This codes for CASSYRRTAKNIQYF.

To note about this clone: This same CDR3 is encoded by further DNA sequences in the sample. The chain links TRBV30 to TRBJ2-5; 9 nucleotides line up with TRBD1. V lost 8 bases to trimming and J lost 5 bases; unmatched junction nucleotides: 6. The CDR3 runs to 12 residues. Germline CDR1 GTSNPN, CDR2 SVGIG (reference sequence). This CDR3 is CASDRGGETQYF. CDR3 sequence (DNA): TGTGCCAGCGACAGGGGGGGCGAGACCCAGTACTTC.

The V and J genes are TRBV7-2 and TRBJ2-3; D unclear. The V gene lost 3 bases and the J gene lost 2 bases, with 12 bases spanning the gap. Germline assignment: CDR1 SGHTA and CDR2 FQGNSA. This CDR3 has 15 amino acids. DNA of the CDR3: TGTGCCAGCAGCTTTGACGGATCCAACACAGATACGCAGTATTTT. Protein product: CASSFDGSNTDTQYF.

This sequence joins TRBV5-1 and TRBJ2-1; 8 nucleotides match TRBD1. This CDR3 is built from 16 residues. With 2 bases clipped from V and 0 bases from J, the junction kept 4 bases outside the gene matches. CDR1 SGHRS and CDR2 YFSETQ come from the germline V gene. The CDR3 sequence is CASSLGDRSSYNEQFF. CDR3 in DNA: TGCGCCAGCAGCTTAGGGGACAGGAGCTCCTACAATGAGCAGTTCTTC.

V is TRBV6-1 and J is TRBJ1-5; TRBD1 might be the D (5 bases). Germline assignment: CDR1 MNHNS and CDR2 SASEGT. CDR3 length equals 13 residues. V was clipped by 3 bases and J by 6 bases, with 9 bases between them. The CDR3 protein is CASSEIGGQPQHF. The CDR3 coding sequence is TGTGCCAGCAGTGAGATCGGGGGTCAGCCCCAGCATTTT.

The rearrangement joins TRBV2 to TRBJ1-3; D not certain. Germline-derived CDR1 and CDR2 are SNHLY and FYNNEI. Trimming pared 4 bases from V and 0 bases from J, leaving 10 bases between. This CDR3 contains 15 residues. Written as DNA, the CDR3 is TGTGCCAGCAGTGCCTCCGGGAGCTCTGGAAACACCATATATTTT. Translated: CASSASGSSGNTIYF.

In DNA form, the CDR3 reads TGTGCCAGCAGTTACATCGCAGGGTCTAACTATGGCTACACCTTC. It encodes CASSYIAGSNYGYTF. V is TRBV6-5 and J is TRBJ1-2; weak D call: TRBD1 (5 bases). CDR1 is MNHEY and CDR2 is SVGAGI in the germline V gene. The length of the CDR3 is 15 residues. Trimming removed 2 bases from V and 0 bases from J, with 10 bases in between.

The chain links TRBV30 to TRBJ2-3; TRBD2 matches 10 bases. V gave up 5 bases and J gave up 6 bases; unmatched junction bases: 11. CDR1 and CDR2 from the germline V gene are GTSNPN and SVGIG (reference sequence). The CDR3 loop spans 15 amino acids. The CDR3 DNA is TGTGCCTGGGGGTTTGGAGCGGGAGGGCGGGATACGCAGTATTTT. Its translation: CAWGFGAGGRDTQYF.

The rearrangement uses TRBV18 and TRBJ1-5; D unresolved. V lost 3 bases and J lost 2, with 14 bases in between. CDR1 is KGHSH, CDR2 LQKENI, per germline. The CDR3 length is 16 residues. CDR3 sequence: CASSPGQVLGNQPQHF. The CDR3 DNA reads as TGTGCCAGCTCACCTGGGCAGGTTCTGGGCAATCAGCCCCAGCATTTT.

With regard to this clone: The sample holds other DNA sequences that translate to the same CDR3. V is TRBV6-6 and J is TRBJ2-5; D remains ambiguous. The CDR3 is 12 residues long. V lost 2 bases and J 5 bases, leaving 6 bases between the germline ends. Per germline, CDR1 MNHNY and CDR2 SVGAGI (reference sequence). CDR3 protein: CASSYPRETQYF. The DNA of the CDR3 is TGTGCCAGCAGTTACCCTAGGGAGACCCAGTACTTC.

The rearrangement joins TRBV10-3 to TRBJ2-5; the match to TRBD1 covers 7 bases. The V gene end was trimmed by 2 bases and the J gene end by 12 bases; junction bases not matched to a gene: 9. The CDR3 is made up of 13 amino acids. Germline lookup yields CDR1 ENHRY and CDR2 SYGVKD. CDR3 sequence: CAISERTGAFEYF. The CDR3 DNA reads as TGTGCCATCAGTGAGAGAACAGGGGCGTTTGAGTACTTC.

This clone was seen once. This chain joins TRBV7-2 and TRBJ2-6, with D possibly TRBD2 on 6 matching bases. V lost 5 bases and J 1 base, leaving 9 bases between the germline ends. The germline gives CDR1 SGHTA, CDR2 FQGNSA. The CDR3 sequence is 15 residues long. The CDR3 sequence: CASSLGTSGANVLTF. CDR3 coding DNA: TGTGCCAGCAGCCTCGGGACTTCTGGGGCCAACGTCCTGACTTTC.

This clone appeared once. The chain links TRBV5-4 to TRBJ2-3; D tentatively fits TRBD1 or TRBD2 (5 bases each). The CDR3 is made up of 16 amino acids. Trimming took 4 bases from V and 3 from J, leaving 18 bases between them. Germline assignment: CDR1 SGHNT and CDR2 YYREEE (reference sequence). The CDR3 loop is CASSHRDLGETDTQYF. The CDR3 region has the DNA TGTGCCAGCAGCCACCGGGACCTTGGAGAAACAGATACGCAGTATTTT.